The T cell receptor beta chain described here comes from a study of early T cells in non-severe SARS-CoV-2 infection. Study in general: It was bulk RNA from unsorted whole blood that was sequenced, and the chains were unpaired. General study results and limits: VDJdb-based matching was biased toward anti-spike CD8 responses and missed private and CD4 specificities.

The CDR3 sequence is 14 residues long. Germline V gene sequence: CDR1 SGHRS, CDR2 YFSETQ. V gave up 2 bases and J gave up 5 bases; unmatched junction bases: 5. Individual cDNA molecules were tagged with unique molecular identifiers, the study reported. From the 5' RACE reads, TCRdb called clonotypes with MiXCR, one entry per CDR3 protein. The sample includes 75,000 to 100,000 distinct CDR3 sequences, 13% to 15% seen only once; the top ten take approximately 9.9%. A few counts support this clonotype. Its antigen is currently unknown. Material for sequencing was whole blood. The sequence came from an adult who was a healthcare worker with PCR-confirmed SARS-CoV-2 infection or an uninfected control (not recorded which). This rearrangement joins TRBV5-1 to TRBJ2-3, with 7 positions matching TRBD1. CDR3 protein: CASSLTGAQDTQYF. In DNA form, the CDR3 reads TGCGCCAGCAGCTTAACAGGGGCCCAAGATACGCAGTATTTT. Supplemented by reference TRBV5-1 and TRBJ2-3, the full variable domain reads KAGVTQTPRYLIKTRGQQVTLSCSPISGHRSVSWYQQTPGQGLQFLFEYFSETQRNKGNFPGRFSGRQFSNSRSEMNVSTLELGDSALYLCASSLTGAQDTQYFGPGTRLTVL.